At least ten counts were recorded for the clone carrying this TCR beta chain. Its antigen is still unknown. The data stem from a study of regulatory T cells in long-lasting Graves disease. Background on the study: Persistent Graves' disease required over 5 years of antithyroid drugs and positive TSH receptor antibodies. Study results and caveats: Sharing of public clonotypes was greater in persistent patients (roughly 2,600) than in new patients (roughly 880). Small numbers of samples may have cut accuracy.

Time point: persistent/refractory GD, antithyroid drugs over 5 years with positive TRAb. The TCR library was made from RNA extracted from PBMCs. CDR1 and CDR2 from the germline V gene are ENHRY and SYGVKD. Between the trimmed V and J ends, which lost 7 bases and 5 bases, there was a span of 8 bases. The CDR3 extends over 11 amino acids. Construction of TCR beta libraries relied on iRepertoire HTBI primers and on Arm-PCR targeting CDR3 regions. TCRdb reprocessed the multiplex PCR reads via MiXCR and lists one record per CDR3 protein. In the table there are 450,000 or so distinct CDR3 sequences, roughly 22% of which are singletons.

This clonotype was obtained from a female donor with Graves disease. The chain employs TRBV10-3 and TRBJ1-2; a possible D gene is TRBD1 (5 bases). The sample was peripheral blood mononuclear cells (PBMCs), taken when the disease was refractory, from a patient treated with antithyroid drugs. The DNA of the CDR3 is TGTGCCATCACCGGGGGGTATGGCTACACCTTC. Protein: CAITGGYGYTF.